The TCR beta chain described here comes from a study of T cell repertoires in cytomegalovirus infection. TCRdb re-derived calls from the reads in MiXCR, one entry per CDR3 protein. This table has roughly 240,000 distinct CDR3 sequences, roughly 6.5% appearing once. The junction had 9 bases not matched to a gene; V was cut back by 6 bases and J by 8 bases. This CDR3 contains 12 residues. CDR1 and CDR2 from the germline V gene are SQVTM and ANQGSEA. The clonotype comes from a human donor in good health (CMV status not recorded). Some clones in this sample may be carry-over from other donors' samples. Sequenced: PBMCs. The gene calls are TRBV29-1 and TRBJ1-1; 7 bases are shared with TRBD1. This chain's CDR3 is CSVVTGPGEAFF. The CDR3 DNA is TGCAGCGTGGTGACAGGGCCGGGGGAAGCTTTCTTT.